This is a list of T cell receptor beta chains from one sample in a study of T cell responses to AZD1222 COVID-19 vaccine. Clones were sequenced by immunoSEQ multiplex PCR, and TCRdb holds only the in-frame ones, with some missing. The repertoire includes around 110,000 clones, roughly 85% of them detected once, and roughly 3.7% sits in the top ten. Sequencing used peripheral blood, obtained on day 0 of MenACWY control vaccination. These receptors were obtained from an adult in good health. Both conserved end residues are part of each CDR3. The order of the fields is J gene, D gene, clone size, V gene, CDR3 DNA, CDR3 protein. The D gene is left open where the match is weak. Clone size appears in some rows only: once, few, many, or a class for an expanded clone.

j_call: TRBJ2-5; d_call: .; clone_size: .; v_call: TRBV7-2; cdr3_nt: TGTGCCAGCAGCTTAGCGGTCCAGCCGCAAGAGACCCAGTACTTC; cdr3_aa: CASSLAVQPQETQYF
j_call: TRBJ1-1; d_call: .; clone_size: .; v_call: TRBV19; cdr3_nt: TGTGCCAGTAGCCCCGAGGGGGGAATCACTGAAGCTTTCTTT; cdr3_aa: CASSPEGGITEAFF
j_call: TRBJ1-5; d_call: TRBD1; clone_size: .; v_call: TRBV28; cdr3_nt: TGTGCCAGCAGTCCCTCCGGGACAGGGGGCTTTCAGCCCCAGCATTTT; cdr3_aa: CASSPSGTGGFQPQHF
j_call: TRBJ2-7; d_call: .; clone_size: .; v_call: TRBV5-1; cdr3_nt: TGCGCCAGCAGCCCACAGGGTCCTGCCTACGAGCAGTACTTC; cdr3_aa: CASSPQGPAYEQYF
j_call: TRBJ1-1; d_call: TRBD1; clone_size: .; v_call: TRBV6-5; cdr3_nt: TGTGCCAGCAGTCGCCCTGGACAGGGGGCGCCTGAAGCTTTCTTT; cdr3_aa: CASSRPGQGAPEAFF
j_call: TRBJ1-5; d_call: .; clone_size: .; v_call: TRBV6-5; cdr3_nt: TGTGCCAGCAGTCCCCGGGGGGGGAGCAATCAGCCCCAGCATTTT; cdr3_aa: CASSPRGGSNQPQHF
j_call: TRBJ2-1; d_call: TRBD1; clone_size: .; v_call: TRBV3-1/TRBV3-2; cdr3_nt: TGTGCCAGCAGCCCGCACAGGGGGGAAGGAGATGAGCAGTTCTTC; cdr3_aa: CASSPHRGEGDEQFF
j_call: TRBJ2-7; d_call: TRBD2; clone_size: .; v_call: TRBV10-3; cdr3_nt: TGTGCCATCAGTGAGGACGTCTCTGGGACTAACTACGAGCAGTACTTC; cdr3_aa: CAISEDVSGTNYEQYF
j_call: TRBJ2-5; d_call: .; clone_size: .; v_call: TRBV14; cdr3_nt: TGTGCCAGCAGCCGAACAGACCTCCCGCGGGAGACCCAGTACTTC; cdr3_aa: CASSRTDLPRETQYF
j_call: TRBJ1-3; d_call: .; clone_size: .; v_call: TRBV28; cdr3_nt: TGTGCCAGCAATAGTCCTCTCTCTGGAAACACCATATATTTT; cdr3_aa: CASNSPLSGNTIYF
j_call: TRBJ2-2; d_call: .; clone_size: .; v_call: TRBV7-6; cdr3_nt: TGTGCCAGCAGCTTACTCGCAGGGGACACCGGGGAGCTGTTTTTT; cdr3_aa: CASSLLAGDTGELFF
j_call: TRBJ1-6; d_call: TRBD1; clone_size: .; v_call: TRBV7-8; cdr3_nt: TGTGCCAGCAGCTTAGGAGTGGAGACAGGGGACTCACCCCTCCACTTT; cdr3_aa: CASSLGVETGDSPLHF
j_call: TRBJ2-7; d_call: TRBD1; clone_size: .; v_call: TRBV6-1; cdr3_nt: TGTGCCAGCAGTGAACCAACAGGGGCCCGCTTCTCCTACGAGCAGTACTTC; cdr3_aa: CASSEPTGARFSYEQYF
j_call: TRBJ2-6; d_call: .; clone_size: .; v_call: TRBV7-8; cdr3_nt: TGTGCCAGCAGCTTTAGGTCCTCTGGGGCCAACGTCCTGACTTTC; cdr3_aa: CASSFRSSGANVLTF
j_call: TRBJ1-5; d_call: TRBD1; clone_size: .; v_call: TRBV15; cdr3_nt: TGTGCCACCTCGCGTAACAGGGGGGGTCAGCCCCAGCATTTT; cdr3_aa: CATSRNRGGQPQHF
j_call: TRBJ2-7; d_call: .; clone_size: .; v_call: TRBV7-8; cdr3_nt: TGTGCCAGCAGCTTAGAAGGGCAGCAATACGAGCAGTACTTC; cdr3_aa: CASSLEGQQYEQYF
j_call: TRBJ1-1; d_call: .; clone_size: .; v_call: TRBV10-3; cdr3_nt: TGTGCCATCAGTCCACGGACGGGAAACACTGAAGCTTTCTTT; cdr3_aa: CAISPRTGNTEAFF
j_call: TRBJ2-7; d_call: .; clone_size: once; v_call: TRBV7-2; cdr3_nt: TGTGCCAGCAGCCAGCAGCCCCCACCGTACGAGCAGTACTTC; cdr3_aa: CASSQQPPPYEQYF
j_call: TRBJ2-7; d_call: .; clone_size: .; v_call: TRBV2; cdr3_nt: TGTGCCAGCAGTGATGTTCTGCCTTCCTCCTACGAGCAGTACTTC; cdr3_aa: CASSDVLPSSYEQYF
j_call: TRBJ2-7; d_call: .; clone_size: once; v_call: TRBV2; cdr3_nt: TGTGCCAGCAGTCTGGGCACTAGTGTGGGGTTGGACTTC; cdr3_aa: CASSLGTSVGLDF
j_call: TRBJ2-1; d_call: .; clone_size: .; v_call: TRBV6-2/TRBV6-3; cdr3_nt: TGTGCCAGCAGCCTCCAGCGTTTGGGATACAATGAGCAGTTCTTC; cdr3_aa: CASSLQRLGYNEQFF
j_call: TRBJ2-1; d_call: TRBD1; clone_size: .; v_call: TRBV5-8; cdr3_nt: TGTGCCAGCAGCTTGACAGGGGTTACCTACAATGAGCAGTTCTTC; cdr3_aa: CASSLTGVTYNEQFF
j_call: TRBJ1-1; d_call: .; clone_size: .; v_call: TRBV20-1; cdr3_nt: TGCAGTGCTAGTTTGCCCACGGGCACTGAAGCTTTCTTT; cdr3_aa: CSASLPTGTEAFF